The 24 T cell receptor beta chains presented below share a single source sample, sequenced in a study of shared clonotypes between healthy human individuals. The repertoire was sequenced with immunoSEQ multiplex PCR; TCRdb's copy has only in-frame clones and lacks some. The sample consists of millions of clones, around 90% of them appearing once. The specimen was naive CD4+ T cells sorted from blood. The subset was: CD45RA+ positively selected. These receptor sequences come from a man aged 18-30 years in good health.

This chain links TRBV9 with TRBJ2-1, with TRBD2 matching over 8 bases. CDR1 and CDR2 (germline): SGDLS, YYNGEE. The ends lost 0 bases at V and 6 bases at J; junction bases unmatched: 5. This CDR3 has 15 amino acids. The CDR3 here is CASSVDGGALNEQFF. The CDR3 DNA reads as TGTGCCAGCAGCGTAGACGGGGGGGCCCTCAATGAGCAGTTCTTC.

V is TRBV7-2 and J is TRBJ2-7; TRBD2 matches 11 bases. The V and J ends lost 4 bases and 3 bases, in that order; junction bases with no gene match: 5. CDR3 length: 15 residues. CDR1 is SGHTA and CDR2 is FQGNSA in the germline V gene. The CDR3 here is CASSSTSGVVYEQYF. CDR3 coding DNA: TGTGCCAGCAGCTCGACTAGCGGGGTGGTCTACGAGCAGTACTTC.

The DNA for the CDR3 is TGTGCCAGCAGTTCCCAGGAAAATTCACCCCTCCACTTT. Residues: CASSSQENSPLHF. This chain connects TRBV6-6 to TRBJ1-6; D remains ambiguous. The V gene's germline CDR1 is MNHNY and CDR2 SVGAGI (reference sequence). CDR3 length equals 13 residues. V was pared by 4 bases and J by 7 bases, with 8 bases between.

The V call is TRBV5-1, the J call TRBJ2-7; D tentatively fits TRBD1 or TRBD2 (7 bases each). The V gene's germline CDR1 is SGHRS and CDR2 YFSETQ. The ends were cut back, 3 bases at V and 2 bases at J, with 18 bases in the middle. The CDR3 is 16 residues long. In nucleotides, the CDR3 is TGCGCCAGCAGCTACTACAGGGGAGGGCCCCCCTACGAGCAGTACTTC. This codes for CASSYYRGGPPYEQYF.

This clone was observed once. The chain has TRBV30 and TRBJ2-2; D uncertain. V shed 5 bases and J shed 1 base, with 5 bases lying between them. CDR1 and CDR2 (germline): GTSNPN, SVGIG (reference sequence). The CDR3 totals 12 residues. The CDR3 nucleotides read TGTGCCTGGGACCAGAACACCGGGGAGCTGTTTTTT. This gives the protein CAWDQNTGELFF.

The chain links TRBV7-2 to TRBJ2-7, with 9 bases matching TRBD2. CDR1 SGHTA and CDR2 FQGNSA come from the germline V gene. Trimming removed 5 bases from V and 0 bases from J; junction bases left unmatched: 2. The CDR3 sequence is 14 residues long. The CDR3 DNA follows: TGTGCCAGCAGCCCTAGCGGGGCCTCCTACGAGCAGTACTTC. This encodes CASSPSGASYEQYF. Variable domain in full (rest from reference TRBV7-2 and TRBJ2-7): GAGVSQSPSNKVTEKGKDVELRCDPISGHTALYWYRQSLGQGLEFLIYFQGNSAPDKSGLPSDRFSAERTGGSVSTLTIQRTQQEDSAVYLCASSPSGASYEQYFGPGTRLTVT.

As to this clone: The same CDR3 is also encoded by other DNA sequences in this sample. V and J are TRBV30 and TRBJ2-7; a weak D match, TRBD1 (6 bases). V lost 1 base and J 7 bases, leaving 8 bases between the germline ends. The CDR3 sequence is 11 residues long. The V gene's germline CDR1 is GTSNPN and CDR2 SVGIG (reference sequence). The CDR3, as DNA: TGTGCCTGGAGTGGAGGGGGAGAGCAGTACTTC. As protein: CAWSGGGEQYF. The entire variable domain, with the rest obtained from reference TRBV30 and TRBJ2-7, is as follows: SQTIHQWPATLVQPVGSPLSLECTVEGTSNPNLYWYRQAAGRGLQLLFYSVGIGQISSEVPQNLSASRPQDRQFILSSKKLLLSDSGFYLCAWSGGGEQYFGPGTRLTVT.

The rearrangement joins TRBV5-4 to TRBJ2-7; a weak D match, TRBD1 (6 bases). Germline loops: CDR1 SGHNT, CDR2 YYREEE (reference sequence). This CDR3 contains 13 residues. V was shortened by 4 bases and J by 4 bases, with 12 bases between the two germline ends. The chain's CDR3 is CASSDKTGYEQYF. The CDR3 DNA follows: TGTGCCAGCAGCGATAAGACAGGTTACGAGCAGTACTTC.

This chain links TRBV7-9 with TRBJ2-1, with D uncertain. The CDR3 spans 12 residues. With 1 base removed from V and 6 bases from J, the gap between germline ends came to 4 bases. Germline loops: CDR1 SEHNR, CDR2 FQNEAQ (reference sequence). The CDR3, as DNA: TGTGCCAGCAGCTTAGATAGCAATGAGCAGTTCTTC. The encoded protein is CASSLDSNEQFF. The full variable domain, in which reference TRBV7-9 and TRBJ2-1 provide the parts outside the CDR3, is DTGVSQNPRHKITKRGQNVTFRCDPISEHNRLYWYRQTLGQGPEFLTYFQNEAQLEKSRLLSDRFSAERPKGSFSTLEIQRTEQGDSAMYLCASSLDSNEQFFGPGTRLTVL.

The CDR3 here is CAWHRGTNYGYTF. DNA of the CDR3: TGTGCCTGGCACAGGGGAACTAACTATGGCTACACCTTC. The chain joins TRBV30 to TRBJ1-2, with TRBD1 identical over 7 bases. The germline CDR1 and CDR2 sequences are GTSNPN and SVGIG (reference sequence). J lost 0 bases, V lost 5 bases, and 3 bases had no gene match. CDR3 length: 13 amino acids.

V usage is TRBV7-2 and J usage is TRBJ2-7; D tentatively reads TRBD1 or TRBD2 (5 bases each). This CDR3 region has 14 residues. V was shortened by 1 base and J by 3 bases, with 10 bases between the two germline ends. Germline CDR1 SGHTA, CDR2 FQGNSA. The CDR3 protein is CASSLGGRNYEQYF. CDR3 nucleotide sequence: TGTGCCAGCAGCTTAGGGGGGAGAAACTACGAGCAGTACTTC.

The CDR3 DNA is TGTGCCAGCAGCTCCGGGGGTCCCTCTGGAAACACCATATATTTT. Its protein product is CASSSGGPSGNTIYF. The chain recombines TRBV5-4 with TRBJ1-3; maybe TRBD1 (5 bases). CDR1 SGHNT and CDR2 YYREEE come from the germline V gene (reference sequence). Trimming cost V 3 bases and J 0 bases, with 10 bases left between them. The CDR3 has 15 residues.

J is TRBJ2-3 and V is TRBV2; the match to TRBD2 covers 11 bases. The V gene end was trimmed by 1 base and the J gene end by 3 bases; junction bases not matched to a gene: 6. The CDR3 contains 17 residues. Germline V gene lookup returns CDR1 SNHLY and CDR2 FYNNEI. The CDR3 reads CASSEGVSGGATDTQYF. In DNA, the CDR3 is TGTGCCAGCAGTGAAGGGGTTAGCGGGGGGGCGACAGATACGCAGTATTTT.

The rearrangement joins TRBV14 to TRBJ2-5, with 7 bases identical to TRBD1. V shed 8 bases and J 5 bases; nucleotides not matched to a gene: 11. Germline CDR1 reads SGHDN; CDR2 reads FVKESK. The CDR3 is made up of 14 amino acids. The CDR3: CASSSTDRTETQYF. CDR3 in DNA: TGTGCCAGCTCAAGTACGGACAGGACGGAGACCCAGTACTTC.

This CDR3 is CASTTLGVGYGYTF. The CDR3 coding sequence is TGTGCCAGCACCACCCTCGGGGTGGGCTATGGCTACACCTTC. The rearrangement uses TRBV7-2 and TRBJ1-2, with D unresolved. Trimming stripped 7 bases from V and 4 bases from J, with 16 bases between. Germline V gene sequence: CDR1 SGHTA, CDR2 FQGNSA. The CDR3 extends over 14 amino acids.

The J gene is TRBJ2-1, the V gene TRBV20-1, with D hard to call. In germline, CDR1 is DFQATT, CDR2 SNEGSKA (reference sequence). The CDR3 extends over 10 amino acids. Trimming took 3 bases from V and 8 from J, leaving 5 bases between them. CDR3 residues: CSASFDEQFF. The CDR3 coding sequence is TGCAGTGCTAGTTTCGATGAGCAGTTCTTC.

The rearrangement uses TRBV19 and TRBJ2-2; the D gene is possibly TRBD2 (6 bases). V lost 5 bases and J 4 bases, leaving 14 bases between the germline ends. Germline values: CDR1 LNHDA, CDR2 SQIVND (reference sequence). CDR3 length: 15 residues. CDR3: CASSSAGGSTGELFF. DNA for the CDR3: TGTGCCAGTAGTTCCGCCGGGGGAAGCACCGGGGAGCTGTTTTTT.

The chain couples TRBV5-8 to TRBJ2-7; no clear D. Germline-derived CDR1 and CDR2 are SGHTS and YDEGEE. CDR3 length equals 14 residues. Trimming left V 0 bases short and J 3 bases short, with 10 bases between. CDR3 sequence reads: CASSLGTRGYEQYF. CDR3 DNA sequence: TGTGCCAGCAGCTTGGGGACGAGAGGCTACGAGCAGTACTTC. The entire variable domain, with the rest obtained from reference TRBV5-8 and TRBJ2-7, is as follows: EAGVTQSPTHLIKTRGQQATLRCSPISGHTSVYWYQQALGLGLQFLLWYDEGEERNRGNFPPRFSGRQFPNYSSELNVNALELEDSALYLCASSLGTRGYEQYFGPGTRLTVT.

The chain links TRBV4-1 to TRBJ1-5, with TRBD1 matching over 8 bases. V was pared by 6 bases and J by 7 bases, with 8 bases of the junction left unmatched. Germline V CDR1 and CDR2: MGHRA, YSYEKL. CDR3 length: 14 residues. Written as DNA, the CDR3 is TGCGCCAGCAGGAAACAGGGGGTAGGGCAGCCCCAGCATTTT. Its protein is CASRKQGVGQPQHF.

This chain uses TRBV10-3 with TRBJ1-2; 7 bases line up with TRBD1. J lost 7 bases, V lost 6 bases, and 8 bases had no gene match. There are 13 residues in the CDR3. From germline, CDR1 is ENHRY and CDR2 SYGVKD. CDR3 DNA sequence: TGTGCCATCAGGGGACAGCCCTACGGTGGCTACACCTTC. This codes for CAIRGQPYGGYTF.

J is TRBJ2-7 and V is TRBV7-2; TRBD1 aligns across 9 bases. The germline V gene encodes CDR1 SGHTA and CDR2 FQGNSA. J gave up 3 bases and V 0 bases, and 12 bases lay outside the gene matches. This CDR3 region has 18 residues. This CDR3 reads CASSLAAGQGNSIYEQYF. DNA for the CDR3: TGTGCCAGCAGCTTAGCGGCGGGACAGGGCAATTCGATCTACGAGCAGTACTTC.

The chain joins TRBV9 to TRBJ2-3; D call uncertain. This CDR3 is 14 amino acids long. The V and J ends lost 4 bases and 3 bases respectively, with 12 bases between them. CDR1 is SGDLS and CDR2 is YYNGEE in the germline V gene. For the CDR3, the DNA is TGTGCCAGCAGCCTAGGGCCGGCGACAGATACGCAGTATTTT. The encoded protein is CASSLGPATDTQYF.

The CDR3 DNA sequence: TGCGCCAGCAGCCTAATCGGGTTGGGCACAGATACGCAGTATTTT. Protein product: CASSLIGLGTDTQYF. The chain combines TRBV5-1 with TRBJ2-3; D call uncertain. The CDR3 loop spans 15 amino acids. Trimming stripped 4 bases from V and 1 base from J, with 13 bases between. Germline-derived CDR1 and CDR2 are SGHRS and YFSETQ. The complete variable domain, with remaining parts taken from reference TRBV5-1 and TRBJ2-3, reads KAGVTQTPRYLIKTRGQQVTLSCSPISGHRSVSWYQQTPGQGLQFLFEYFSETQRNKGNFPGRFSGRQFSNSRSEMNVSTLELGDSALYLCASSLIGLGTDTQYFGPGTRLTVL.

V is TRBV7-9 and J is TRBJ2-1, with 9 positions matching TRBD1. The CDR3 is 16 amino acids. CDR1 SEHNR and CDR2 FQNEAQ come from the germline V gene (reference sequence). V was pared by 4 bases and J by 8 bases, with 12 bases of the junction left unmatched. The CDR3 here is CASSSTGTGSLYEQFF. As DNA, the CDR3 is TGTGCCAGCAGCTCAACCGGGACAGGGAGTTTGTATGAGCAGTTCTTC.